The 3 T cell receptor beta chains presented below share a single source sample, sequenced in a study of identical twins (TCRdb year 2016). Library prep was done by 5' RACE. Sequencing was performed on an Illumina HiSeq 2000. TCRdb's own reprocessing of the public reads used fastp at Q25 and MiXCR and kept productive beta chains. Entries that share a CDR3 protein sequence are merged under the most common genes and DNA. Recorded for this sample are roughly 230,000 distinct CDR3 sequences; around 8% of them occurred a single time. 3% to 3.5% of the sample comes from the top ten. The data were also submitted as part of a second study, on yellow fever vaccine responses in identical twins.

What was sequenced was CD8+ T cells sorted from blood. These receptors all come from a woman between 18 and 29 years old in good health.

The table lists this clonotype with a few counts. This sequence joins TRBV29-1 and TRBJ2-2; D is ambiguous. Germline CDR1 reads SQVTM; CDR2 reads ANQGSEA. V gave up 5 bases and J gave up 3 bases, with 10 bases separating them. The CDR3 runs 13 residues. The chain's CDR3 is CSVFGQDTGELFF. The CDR3 DNA reads TGCAGCGTTTTCGGGCAGGACACCGGGGAGCTGTTTTTT.

Only a few counts were recorded for this clonotype. This chain uses TRBV6-1 with TRBJ2-7, with TRBD1 matching 7 bases. Germline CDR1 and CDR2: MNHNS and SASEGT. V lost 7 bases and J lost 1; bases outside the gene matches: 10. The CDR3 has 15 amino acids. CDR3: CASKTGTVDSYEQYF. As DNA, the CDR3 is TGTGCCAGCAAAACCGGGACAGTTGATTCCTACGAGCAGTACTTC.

The sample holds many counts of this clonotype. The chain joins TRBV27 to TRBJ2-1; 8 bases align to TRBD2. The V segment lost 6 bases and the J segment 3 bases; nucleotides outside the gene matches: 7. This CDR3 is built from 15 residues. Germline V CDR1 and CDR2: MNHEY, SMNVEV (reference sequence). The CDR3 here is CASRGGSGNYNEQFF. The CDR3 DNA follows: TGTGCCAGCAGGGGGGGTAGCGGGAACTACAATGAGCAGTTCTTC.